The 4 T cell receptor beta chains presented below share a single source sample, sequenced in a study of T cells in Graves' hyperthyroidism and ophthalmopathy. Template material for amplifying TCR beta CDR3 regions consisted of RNA transcripts. The HTBI set primed first-round TCR CDR3 RT-PCR. TCRdb recomputed calls from the multiplex PCR reads with MiXCR, one row per CDR3 protein. The sample shows a few hundred thousand distinct CDR3 sequences, 15% to 19% of them seen only once. Sequences were obtained from blood. These receptors were collected from a woman aged 30 to 39 with Graves' hyperthyroidism.

Many counts were recorded for this clonotype. The chain is built from TRBV14 and TRBJ2-7, with D unclear. V dropped 8 bases and J dropped 0 bases, with 11 bases sitting between them. The germline CDR1 and CDR2 sequences are SGHDN and FVKESK. The CDR3 is 13 amino acids. In DNA form, the CDR3 reads TGTGCCAGCTCGACTCCAAGCTCCTACGAGCAGTACTTC. Protein product: CASSTPSSYEQYF.

For this clonotype: This sequence may be a read error, since a much larger clone differs from it by one base. The V and J genes are TRBV3-1 and TRBJ2-1; a possible D gene is TRBD2 (6 bases). Trimming stripped 8 bases from V and 1 base from J, with 6 bases between. CDR3 size: 12 residues. Germline V lookup: CDR1 LGHDT, CDR2 YNNKEL (reference sequence). The CDR3 is CASGRSYNEQFF. CDR3 in DNA: TGTGCCAGCGGGAGGTCCTACAATGAGCAGTTCTTC.

Regarding this clonotype: This may come from a read error, since a much larger clone is one base off. This chain connects TRBV29-1 to TRBJ2-1, with a tentative D call TRBD2 (5 bases). The germline CDR1 and CDR2 sequences are SQVTM and ANQGSEA. The CDR3 is 14 residues long. CDR3: CSVVPLSDYDEQFF. The DNA for the CDR3 is TGCAGCGTCGTCCCTCTTTCAGACTACGATGAGCAGTTCTTC.

The chain uses TRBV27 and TRBJ1-2; 7 bases align to TRBD1. The CDR3 is 16 amino acids. Germline V lookup: CDR1 MNHEY, CDR2 SMNVEV (reference sequence). Unmatched junction bases numbered 15, after V lost 4 bases and J lost 7 bases. The CDR3, as DNA: TGTGCCAGCAGTTCGGCACTCTACAGGGGCGCCGGTGGCTACACCTTC. Translation gives CASSSALYRGAGGYTF.